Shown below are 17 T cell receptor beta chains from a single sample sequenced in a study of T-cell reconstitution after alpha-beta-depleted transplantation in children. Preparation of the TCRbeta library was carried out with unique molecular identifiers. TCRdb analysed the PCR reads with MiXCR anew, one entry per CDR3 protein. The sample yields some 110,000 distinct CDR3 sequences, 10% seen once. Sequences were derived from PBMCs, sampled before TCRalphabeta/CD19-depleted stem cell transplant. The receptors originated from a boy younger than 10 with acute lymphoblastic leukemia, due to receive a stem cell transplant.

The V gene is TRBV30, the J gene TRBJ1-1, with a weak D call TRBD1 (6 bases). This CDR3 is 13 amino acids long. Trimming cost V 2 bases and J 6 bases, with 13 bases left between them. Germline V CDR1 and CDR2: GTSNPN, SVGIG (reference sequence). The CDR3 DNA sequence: TGTGCCTGGAGTCCGACCGGGGGGCCTGAAGCTTTCTTT. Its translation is CAWSPTGGPEAFF.

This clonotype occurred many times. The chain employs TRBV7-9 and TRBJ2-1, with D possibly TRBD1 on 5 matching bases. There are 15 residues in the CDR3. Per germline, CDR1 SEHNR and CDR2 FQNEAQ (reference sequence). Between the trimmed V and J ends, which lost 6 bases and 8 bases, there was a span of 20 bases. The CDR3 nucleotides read TGTGCCAGCAGTCCGAAGTTCTGGGTAGGGGATGAGCAGTTCTTC. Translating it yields CASSPKFWVGDEQFF.

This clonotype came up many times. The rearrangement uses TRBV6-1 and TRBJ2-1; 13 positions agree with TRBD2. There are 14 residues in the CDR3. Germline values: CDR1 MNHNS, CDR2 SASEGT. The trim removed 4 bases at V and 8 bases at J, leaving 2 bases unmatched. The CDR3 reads CASSGLAGGYEQFF. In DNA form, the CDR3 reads TGTGCCAGCAGTGGACTAGCGGGAGGCTATGAGCAGTTCTTC.

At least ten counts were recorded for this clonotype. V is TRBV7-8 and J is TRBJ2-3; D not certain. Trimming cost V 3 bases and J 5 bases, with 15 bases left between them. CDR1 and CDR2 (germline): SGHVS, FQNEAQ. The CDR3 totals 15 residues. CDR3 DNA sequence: TGTGCCAGCAGCTTCCGGACGCCCCTGGGAGATACGCAGTATTTT. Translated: CASSFRTPLGDTQYF.

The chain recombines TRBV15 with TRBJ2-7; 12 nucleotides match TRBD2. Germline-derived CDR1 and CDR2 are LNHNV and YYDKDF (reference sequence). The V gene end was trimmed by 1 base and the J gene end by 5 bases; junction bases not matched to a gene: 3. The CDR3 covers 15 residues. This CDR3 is CATSRGLAGVNEQYF. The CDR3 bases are TGTGCCACCAGCAGAGGACTAGCGGGAGTTAACGAGCAGTACTTC. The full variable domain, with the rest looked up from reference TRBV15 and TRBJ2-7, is DAMVIQNPRYQVTQFGKPVTLSCSQTLNHNVMYWYQQKSSQAPKLLFHYYDKDFNNEADTPDNFQSRRPNTSFCFLDIRSPGLGDTAMYLCATSRGLAGVNEQYFGPGTRLTVT.

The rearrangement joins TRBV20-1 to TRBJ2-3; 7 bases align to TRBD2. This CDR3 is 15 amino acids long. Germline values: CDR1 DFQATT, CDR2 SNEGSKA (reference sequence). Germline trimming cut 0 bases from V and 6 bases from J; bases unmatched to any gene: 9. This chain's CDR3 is CSARDGAGVMDTQYF. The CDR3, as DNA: TGCAGTGCTAGAGATGGGGCGGGAGTTATGGATACGCAGTATTTT.

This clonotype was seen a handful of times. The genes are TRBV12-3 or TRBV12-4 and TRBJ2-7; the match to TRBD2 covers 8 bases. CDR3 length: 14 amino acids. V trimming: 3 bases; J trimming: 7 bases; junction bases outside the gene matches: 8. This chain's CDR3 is CASSFEREFGEQYF. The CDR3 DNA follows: TGTGCCAGCAGTTTCGAGCGGGAGTTTGGGGAGCAGTACTTC.

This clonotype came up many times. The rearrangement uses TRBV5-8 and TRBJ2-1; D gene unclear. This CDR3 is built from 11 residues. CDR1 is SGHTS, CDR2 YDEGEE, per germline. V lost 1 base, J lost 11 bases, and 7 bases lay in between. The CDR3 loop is CASSLTPKQFF. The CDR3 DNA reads TGTGCCAGCAGCTTGACGCCCAAGCAGTTCTTC.

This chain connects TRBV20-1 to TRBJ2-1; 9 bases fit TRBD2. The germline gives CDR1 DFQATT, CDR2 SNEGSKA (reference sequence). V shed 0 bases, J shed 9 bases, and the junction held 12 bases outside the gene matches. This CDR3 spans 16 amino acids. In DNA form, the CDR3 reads TGCAGTGCTAGAGATCCGGCTAGCGGGATTGTTGGTGAGCAGTTCTTC. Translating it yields CSARDPASGIVGEQFF.

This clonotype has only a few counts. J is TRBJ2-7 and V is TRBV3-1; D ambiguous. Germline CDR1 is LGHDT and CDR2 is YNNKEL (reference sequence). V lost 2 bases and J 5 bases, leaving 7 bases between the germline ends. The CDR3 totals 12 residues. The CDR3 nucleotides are TGTGCCAGCAGCCAAAATGGGCACGAGCAGTACTTC. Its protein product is CASSQNGHEQYF.

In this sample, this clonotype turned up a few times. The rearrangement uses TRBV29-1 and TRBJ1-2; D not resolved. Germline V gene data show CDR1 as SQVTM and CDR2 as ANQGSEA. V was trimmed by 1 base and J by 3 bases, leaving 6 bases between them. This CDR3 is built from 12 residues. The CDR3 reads CSVEGRDYGYTF. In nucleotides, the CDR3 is TGCAGCGTTGAAGGCAGAGACTATGGCTACACCTTC.

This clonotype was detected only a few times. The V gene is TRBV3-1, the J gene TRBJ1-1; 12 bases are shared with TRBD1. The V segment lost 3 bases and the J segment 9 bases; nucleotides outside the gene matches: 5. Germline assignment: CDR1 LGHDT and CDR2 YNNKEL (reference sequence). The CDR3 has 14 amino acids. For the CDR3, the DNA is TGTGCCAGCAGCCAGGGACAGGGGGCGTTGAAAGCTTTCTTT. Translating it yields CASSQGQGALKAFF.

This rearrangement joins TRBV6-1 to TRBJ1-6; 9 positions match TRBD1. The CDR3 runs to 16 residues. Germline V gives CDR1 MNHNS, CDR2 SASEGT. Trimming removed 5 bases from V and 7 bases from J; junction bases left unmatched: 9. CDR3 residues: CASSRAGTGKNSPLHF. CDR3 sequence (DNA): TGTGCCAGCAGTAGGGCCGGGACAGGGAAGAATTCACCCCTCCACTTT.

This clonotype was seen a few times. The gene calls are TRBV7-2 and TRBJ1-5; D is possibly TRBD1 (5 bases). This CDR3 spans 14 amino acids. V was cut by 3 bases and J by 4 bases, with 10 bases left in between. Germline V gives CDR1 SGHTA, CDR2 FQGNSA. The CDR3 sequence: CASSFEGYNQPQHF. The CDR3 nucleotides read TGTGCCAGCAGCTTTGAGGGGTATAATCAGCCCCAGCATTTT.

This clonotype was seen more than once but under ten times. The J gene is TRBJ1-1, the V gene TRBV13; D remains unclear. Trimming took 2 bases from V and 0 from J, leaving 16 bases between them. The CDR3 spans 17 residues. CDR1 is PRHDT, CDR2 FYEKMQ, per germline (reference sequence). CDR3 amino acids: CASSLNPADPMNTEAFF. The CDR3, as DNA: TGTGCCAGCAGCTTAAATCCGGCAGACCCCATGAACACTGAAGCTTTCTTT.

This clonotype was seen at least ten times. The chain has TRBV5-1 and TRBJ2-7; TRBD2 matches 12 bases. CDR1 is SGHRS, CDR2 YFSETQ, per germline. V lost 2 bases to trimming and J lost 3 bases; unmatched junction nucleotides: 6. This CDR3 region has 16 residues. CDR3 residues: CASSFGLAGGLYEQYF. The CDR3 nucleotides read TGCGCCAGCAGCTTTGGCCTAGCGGGAGGGCTCTACGAGCAGTACTTC.

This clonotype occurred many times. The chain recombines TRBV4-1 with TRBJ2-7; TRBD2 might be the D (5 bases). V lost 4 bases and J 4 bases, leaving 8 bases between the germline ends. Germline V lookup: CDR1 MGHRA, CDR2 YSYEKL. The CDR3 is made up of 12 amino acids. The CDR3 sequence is CASSLEGYEQYF. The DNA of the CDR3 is TGCGCCAGCAGCCTAGAGGGTTACGAGCAGTACTTC.